Given below is one T cell receptor (beta chain) in context. No antigen is known for it. These data belong to a study of T cell repertoires in cytomegalovirus infection. Whole-study context: In public TCR beta signatures, there were indications of both CMV infection and matching HLA type.

One entry per CDR3 protein, called by TCRdb with MiXCR from the reads. The sample includes some 700,000 distinct CDR3 sequences, 35% to 40% of them seen just once. Overall study results and limits: CMV-specific TCR beta clonotypes restricted by HLA-C dominated the ex vivo response. There were carriers of CMV plus the relevant HLA, and cumulative public TCR beta family frequency identified them.

The CDR3 extends over 12 amino acids. V lost 8 bases and J 0 bases, leaving 8 bases between the germline ends. This receptor was taken from a human donor in good health (CMV status not recorded). Some clones in this sample may be carry-over from other donors' samples. This chain connects TRBV5-3 to TRBJ2-5; no reliable D call. TRBV5-3 is identified as an open reading frame with a role that is uncertain. Sequenced input: PBMCs. CDR3 residues: CASKQNQETQYF. The DNA for the CDR3 is TGTGCCAGCAAACAGAACCAAGAGACCCAGTACTTC.